This entry lists 15 T cell receptor beta chains sequenced from one sample in a study of OX40 agonist ivuxolimab in advanced cancers. Using immunoSEQ multiplex PCR, the repertoire was profiled, and TCRdb retains in-frame clones only, with some absent. The table shows about 63,000 clones, with around 90% occurring only once. The sample consisted of CD4+ or CD8+ T cells sorted from blood, taken in a trial of the OX40 agonist ivuxolimab. These receptors were collected from an adult with an advanced solid tumor such as melanoma, head and neck, liver or kidney cancer.

The chain carries TRBV4-1 and TRBJ2-1, with D unresolved. V was clipped by 0 bases and J by 0 bases, with 0 bases between them. The germline V gene has CDR1 MGHRA and CDR2 YSYEKL. The length of the CDR3 is 13 residues. As DNA, the CDR3 is TGCGCCAGCAGCCAAGACTCCTACAATGAGCAGTTCTTC. Amino acid sequence: CASSQDSYNEQFF.

The chain carries TRBV7-6 and TRBJ1-3, with D unresolved. The CDR3 totals 14 residues. V was trimmed by 2 bases and J by 4 bases, leaving 9 bases between them. Germline loops: CDR1 SGHVS, CDR2 FNYEAQ. CDR3 nucleotide sequence: TGTGCCAGCAGCTTAACGGTGACCGGAAACACCATATATTTT. Translated, it gives CASSLTVTGNTIYF.

This sequence joins TRBV7-6 and TRBJ1-6; the D gene is possibly TRBD1 (6 bases). The germline V and J ends were trimmed by 6 bases and 10 bases, with 13 bases remaining between them. CDR1 SGHVS and CDR2 FNYEAQ come from the germline V gene. The CDR3 totals 13 residues. The CDR3 spells CASRVRGGSPLHF. For the CDR3, the DNA is TGTGCCAGCAGGGTAAGGGGGGGCTCACCCCTCCACTTT.

This chain joins TRBV29-1 and TRBJ2-3; no firm D call. The ends were cut back, 3 bases at V and 2 bases at J, with 15 bases in the middle. CDR1 and CDR2 from the germline V gene are SQVTM and ANQGSEA. The CDR3 is 15 amino acids. The CDR3 nucleotides read TGCAGCGTTGATGGCCTAGAAGCCATCACAGATACGCAGTATTTT. Its translation is CSVDGLEAITDTQYF.

CDR3 sequence reads: CASSYPGRLNYGYTF. CDR3 in DNA: TGTGCCAGCAGCTACCCGGGACGCTTAAACTATGGCTACACCTTC. The chain has TRBV7-2 and TRBJ1-2; the D gene is possibly TRBD1 (5 bases). The CDR3 runs 15 residues. The V and J ends lost 4 bases and 2 bases respectively, with 14 bases between them. CDR1 and CDR2 (germline): SGHTA, FQGNSA.

This chain connects TRBV6-1 to TRBJ2-3; D perhaps matches TRBD2 (6 bases). The CDR3 is 14 amino acids. Germline V lookup: CDR1 MNHNS, CDR2 SASEGT. Trimming stripped 4 bases from V and 0 bases from J, with 8 bases between. As DNA, the CDR3 is TGTGCCAGCAGTGGACTAGTGAGCACAGATACGCAGTATTTT. This gives the protein CASSGLVSTDTQYF.

The rearrangement uses TRBV2 and TRBJ1-2, with TRBD1 as a possible D gene (5 bases). The CDR3 sequence is 15 residues long. Trimming removed 1 base at V and 6 bases at J, with 15 bases between. Per the germline V gene, CDR1 is SNHLY and CDR2 is FYNNEI. In DNA form, the CDR3 reads TGTGCCAGCAGTGAAGTTGGGGGATGGATCCATGGCTACACCTTC. As protein: CASSEVGGWIHGYTF.

The genes are TRBV18 and TRBJ2-7, with 7 bases that match TRBD1. V shed 2 bases, J shed 2 bases, and the junction held 9 bases outside the gene matches. Germline values: CDR1 KGHSH, CDR2 LQKENI. This CDR3 is 16 amino acids long. The CDR3 loop reads CASSPYRGHNAYEQYF. The CDR3 region has the DNA TGTGCCAGCTCACCATACAGGGGCCACAACGCCTACGAGCAGTACTTC.

The rearrangement links TRBV25-1 to TRBJ2-2, with a weak D call TRBD2 (5 bases). Trimming shortened V by 4 bases and J by 8 bases, and 8 bases separated the two germline ends. This CDR3 region has 12 residues. Germline V gene lookup returns CDR1 MGHDK and CDR2 SYGVNS. The CDR3 here is CASSGGGGELFF. The CDR3 coding sequence is TGTGCCAGCAGTGGCGGCGGGGGGGAGCTGTTTTTT.

This chain joins TRBV2 and TRBJ2-3, with 7 nucleotides matching TRBD1. The V gene's germline CDR1 is SNHLY and CDR2 FYNNEI. This CDR3 comprises 15 residues. J was trimmed by 3 bases and V by 3 bases; bases with no gene match: 6. The DNA of the CDR3 is TGTGCCAGCAGTGATTATCAGGGGGATACAGATACGCAGTATTTT. Translated: CASSDYQGDTDTQYF.

The CDR3, as DNA: TGTGCCAGCAGTTTATACGCTAGCGGGATCGGGGAGACCCAGTACTTC. This encodes CASSLYASGIGETQYF. The J gene is TRBJ2-5, the V gene TRBV28, with 9 bases lining up with TRBD2. The CDR3 totals 16 residues. The germline V gene has CDR1 MDHEN and CDR2 SYDVKM. The V and J ends lost 1 base and 5 bases, in that order; junction bases with no gene match: 8.

This clone was seen only once. The chain has TRBV7-9 and TRBJ2-1, with 8 bases identical to TRBD2. The germline gives CDR1 SEHNR, CDR2 FQNEAQ (reference sequence). The CDR3 covers 13 residues. Germline trimming cut 6 bases from V and 8 bases from J; bases unmatched to any gene: 6. The CDR3 is CASRKGLVHEQFF. The CDR3 region has the DNA TGTGCCAGCAGAAAGGGACTAGTCCATGAGCAGTTCTTC.

The chain carries TRBV10-3 and TRBJ2-2; 8 bases align to TRBD1. The CDR3 extends over 17 amino acids. J lost 5 bases, V lost 0 bases, and 8 bases had no gene match. CDR1 and CDR2 from the germline V gene are ENHRY and SYGVKD. CDR3 in DNA: TGTGCCATCAGTGAGTCTGGGCAGGGGGCGCTTACCGGGGAGCTGTTTTTT. It codes for CAISESGQGALTGELFF.

The chain carries TRBV9 and TRBJ1-3; D unclear. The length of the CDR3 is 15 residues. Germline V gene data show CDR1 as SGDLS and CDR2 as YYNGEE. V was cut by 4 bases and J by 0 bases, with 11 bases left in between. CDR3 DNA sequence: TGTGCCAGCAGCACCAGCACCAACTCTGGAAACACCATATATTTT. Protein: CASSTSTNSGNTIYF.

V usage is TRBV4-1 and J usage is TRBJ2-2; no clear D. The CDR3 runs 16 residues. The ends were cut back, 0 bases at V and 1 base at J, with 9 bases in the middle. In germline, CDR1 is MGHRA, CDR2 YSYEKL. CDR3 protein: CASSQERSWNTGELFF. The CDR3 DNA follows: TGCGCCAGCAGCCAAGAAAGGAGTTGGAACACCGGGGAGCTGTTTTTT.